Below are 29 T cell receptor beta chains sequenced from a single sample in a study of blood T cell repertoires in COVID-19. The assay was immunoSEQ multiplex PCR, and TCRdb's table has in-frame clones only and misses some. The sample includes 200,000 or so clones, roughly 85% of them seen just once. Material: peripheral blood. Every receptor here comes from a woman in her thirties with acute or convalescent COVID-19.

The chain uses TRBV5-8 and TRBJ2-5; 8 bases fit TRBD2. Germline V gene sequence: CDR1 SGHTS, CDR2 YDEGEE. This CDR3 is 15 amino acids long. Unmatched junction bases numbered 10, after V lost 4 bases and J lost 5 bases. The CDR3 DNA reads as TGTGCCAGCAGCCTGGAGCGGGGGCGAGGGGAGACCCAGTACTTC. Amino acids: CASSLERGRGETQYF.

In its sample, this clone was seen many times. The chain links TRBV3-1 (or the pseudogene TRBV3-2) to TRBJ2-5, with D possibly being TRBD2 (5 bases). Germline CDR1 reads LGHDT; CDR2 reads YNNKEL (reference sequence). V lost 0 bases and J 1 base, leaving 9 bases between the germline ends. The CDR3 has 15 residues. The CDR3 spells CASSQDGLIQETQYF. The DNA for the CDR3 is TGTGCCAGCAGCCAAGATGGACTGATCCAAGAGACCCAGTACTTC.

The V and J genes are TRBV5-8 and TRBJ2-3; 14 nucleotides agree with TRBD2. CDR3 size: 18 residues. V lost 0 bases, J lost 5 bases, and 8 bases stayed unmatched. The germline CDR1 and CDR2 sequences are SGHTS and YDEGEE. The chain's CDR3 is CASSLGGLAGGARDTQYF. CDR3 DNA sequence: TGTGCCAGCAGCTTGGGAGGACTAGCGGGGGGAGCCCGAGATACGCAGTATTTT.

V and J are TRBV28 and TRBJ1-1, with D unresolved. V was trimmed by 6 bases and J by 1 base, leaving 12 bases between them. Germline CDR1 MDHEN, CDR2 SYDVKM. The CDR3 is 14 amino acids. The CDR3 protein is CASRSLAENTEAFF. CDR3 DNA: TGTGCCAGCAGGTCCCTGGCGGAGAACACTGAAGCTTTCTTT.

The CDR3 region has the DNA TGTGCCAGTAGTATGGTACAGGGGTTCTCTGGGGCCAACGTCCTGACTTTC. Residues: CASSMVQGFSGANVLTF. This sequence joins TRBV19 and TRBJ2-6; 7 bases match TRBD1. This CDR3 has 17 amino acids. Germline-derived CDR1 and CDR2 are LNHDA and SQIVND (reference sequence). The trim removed 3 bases at V and 0 bases at J, leaving 5 bases unmatched.

This clone was detected only once. The V and J genes are TRBV5-4 and TRBJ2-2; 12 bases map to TRBD1. V was pared by 0 bases and J by 6 bases, with 6 bases of the junction left unmatched. Looked up from germline, CDR1 is SGHNT and CDR2 is YYREEE (reference sequence). The CDR3 totals 17 residues. The CDR3 loop reads CASSLVLGQGASGELFF. The CDR3 DNA follows: TGTGCCAGCAGCTTGGTTTTGGGACAGGGGGCTTCCGGGGAGCTGTTTTTT.

DNA for the CDR3: TGCAGTGCTGAGGACAGCTTTGAGCAGTTCTTC. This encodes CSAEDSFEQFF. V and J are TRBV20-1 and TRBJ2-1; possibly TRBD1 for D (6 bases). CDR1 DFQATT and CDR2 SNEGSKA come from the germline V gene (reference sequence). V was shortened by 5 bases and J by 9 bases, with 11 bases between the two germline ends. This CDR3 contains 11 residues.

This clone was seen a single time. CDR3: CASRRVREKLFF. The CDR3 DNA sequence: TGTGCCAGCAGACGAGTACGTGAAAAACTGTTTTTT. This chain links TRBV12-3 or TRBV12-4 with TRBJ1-4; D is ambiguous. With 6 bases removed from V and 7 bases from J, the gap between germline ends came to 9 bases. The CDR3 length is 12 residues.

The chain uses TRBV19 and TRBJ1-2; tentatively, D is TRBD1 (6 bases). Germline V lookup: CDR1 LNHDA, CDR2 SQIVND (reference sequence). The ends were cut back, 5 bases at V and 1 base at J, with 8 bases in the middle. The CDR3 spans 13 residues. CDR3 sequence: CASSLDSNYGYTF. CDR3 bases: TGTGCCAGTAGTTTGGACAGTAACTATGGCTACACCTTC.

The V gene is TRBV29-1, the J gene TRBJ2-7; D remains unclear. Germline V lookup: CDR1 SQVTM, CDR2 ANQGSEA. The CDR3 is 13 amino acids. Trimming shortened V by 1 base and J by 2 bases, and 9 bases separated the two germline ends. In DNA, the CDR3 is TGCAGCGTTGAAGGCGATCGGGCCTACGAGCAGTACTTC. It yields the protein CSVEGDRAYEQYF.

This sequence joins TRBV3-1 (or the pseudogene TRBV3-2) and TRBJ2-2; 9 nucleotides line up with TRBD1. V trimming: 2 bases; J trimming: 4 bases; junction bases outside the gene matches: 17. Germline CDR1 reads LGHDT; CDR2 reads YNNKEL (reference sequence). This CDR3 contains 20 residues. For the CDR3, the DNA is TGTGCCAGCAGCCAACCGCCCCGGGACAGGGAGGTTCTGGGCACCGGGGAGCTGTTTTTT. This translates into CASSQPPRDREVLGTGELFF.

A few counts support this clone. CDR3 residues: CASPPTGRDTEAFF. The CDR3 DNA reads as TGTGCCAGCCCGCCCACAGGGAGAGACACTGAAGCTTTCTTT. The chain carries TRBV28 and TRBJ1-1; D perhaps matches TRBD1 (6 bases). The CDR3 totals 14 residues. Germline CDR1 reads MDHEN; CDR2 reads SYDVKM. Deletions cut 8 bases from V and 3 bases from J, with 16 bases between.

The rearrangement joins TRBV10-2 to TRBJ2-3; D not resolved. Trimming took off 3 bases at V and 2 bases at J, with 9 bases between the two ends. The length of the CDR3 is 14 residues. Germline CDR1 and CDR2: WSHSY and SAAADI. CDR3 sequence (DNA): TGCGCCAGCAGTGAAACAGATATCACAGATACGCAGTATTTT. Protein sequence: CASSETDITDTQYF.

The gene calls are TRBV28 and TRBJ1-2; D unclear. V lost 4 bases to trimming and J lost 12 bases, with 21 bases between them. Germline V gene lookup returns CDR1 MDHEN and CDR2 SYDVKM. The CDR3 covers 14 residues. CDR3 sequence: CASSSPQGRITDTF. The CDR3 region has the DNA TGTGCCAGCAGTTCTCCCCAAGGCAGGATCACAGACACCTTC.

The chain joins TRBV7-2 to TRBJ2-7; D is undetermined. CDR1 and CDR2 from the germline V gene are SGHTA and FQGNSA. This CDR3 has 14 residues. The V end was cut by 1 base, the J end by 0 bases, with 7 bases between. The CDR3 nucleotides read TGTGCCAGCAGCTTAGGACATAACTCCTACGAGCAGTACTTC. Protein product: CASSLGHNSYEQYF.

The chain employs TRBV27 and TRBJ2-3; 7 positions agree with TRBD2. Germline CDR1 reads MNHEY; CDR2 reads SMNVEV (reference sequence). The CDR3 covers 18 residues. Unmatched junction bases numbered 16, after V lost 7 bases and J lost 0 bases. CDR3 protein: CASTQARGSSFSTDTQYF. DNA for the CDR3: TGTGCCAGCACCCAGGCGCGGGGGAGCTCTTTTAGCACAGATACGCAGTATTTT.

The V gene is TRBV2, the J gene TRBJ2-2, with 7 nucleotides matching TRBD2. Trimming at V came to 4 bases and at J to 4 bases, leaving 6 bases not matched to a gene. CDR3 length: 15 amino acids. Germline V CDR1 and CDR2: SNHLY, FYNNEI. This chain's CDR3 is CASSGREMITGELFF. Written as DNA, the CDR3 is TGTGCCAGCAGTGGGCGGGAGATGATCACCGGGGAGCTGTTTTTT. Complete variable domain (other parts from reference TRBV2 and TRBJ2-2): EPEVTQTPSHQVTQMGQEVILRCVPISNHLYFYWYRQILGQKVEFLVSFYNNEISEKSEIFDDQFSVERPDGSNFTLKIRSTKLEDSAMYFCASSGREMITGELFFGEGSRLTVL.

The chain couples TRBV19 to TRBJ2-3; D possibly corresponds to TRBD2 (5 bases). Germline CDR1 reads LNHDA; CDR2 reads SQIVND (reference sequence). CDR3 length equals 12 residues. Trimming shortened V by 7 bases and J by 1 base, and 6 bases separated the two germline ends. The CDR3 loop reads CASTGGTDTQYF. For the CDR3, the DNA is TGTGCCAGTACCGGGGGCACAGATACGCAGTATTTT.

The chain employs TRBV7-8 and TRBJ1-5; the D gene is possibly TRBD1 (6 bases). CDR3 length equals 19 residues. The ends were cut back, 2 bases at V and 2 bases at J, with 22 bases in the middle. Germline V gene sequence: CDR1 SGHVS, CDR2 FQNEAQ. The CDR3 reads CASSLNLGRAGAGNQPQHF. The CDR3 coding sequence is TGTGCCAGCAGCTTAAATTTGGGTCGTGCGGGGGCTGGCAATCAGCCCCAGCATTTT.

The rearrangement uses TRBV19 and TRBJ2-3; perhaps TRBD1 as D (5 bases). V was clipped by 2 bases and J by 3 bases, with 9 bases between them. The CDR3 length is 14 residues. Germline V gene sequence: CDR1 LNHDA, CDR2 SQIVND (reference sequence). This CDR3 is CASSIQGRTDTQYF. Here the CDR3 DNA reads TGTGCCAGTAGTATACAGGGTAGAACAGATACGCAGTATTTT.

The rearrangement uses TRBV27 and TRBJ2-2, with TRBD1 identical over 8 bases. The germline V gene has CDR1 MNHEY and CDR2 SMNVEV (reference sequence). After removal of 5 bases from V and 5 bases from J, the junction contained 19 bases not matched to a gene. The CDR3 sequence is 19 residues long. The CDR3 sequence is CASSATVQSGQGLTGELFF. Here the CDR3 DNA reads TGTGCCAGCAGTGCTACTGTACAGTCCGGACAGGGCCTAACCGGGGAGCTGTTTTTT.

This chain links TRBV19 with TRBJ1-2, with 7 positions matching TRBD1. This CDR3 is built from 15 residues. Germline V gene data show CDR1 as LNHDA and CDR2 as SQIVND (reference sequence). Unmatched junction bases numbered 10, after V lost 3 bases and J lost 6 bases. This CDR3 reads CASSIWSTGYDGYTF. For the CDR3, the DNA is TGTGCCAGTAGTATTTGGTCGACAGGGTATGATGGCTACACCTTC.

The chain couples TRBV30 to TRBJ2-2; tentatively, D is TRBD2 (7 bases). The CDR3 sequence is 15 residues long. Germline CDR1 and CDR2: GTSNPN and SVGIG (reference sequence). CDR3 amino acids: CAKGGTGGTPGELFF. CDR3 in DNA: TGTGCAAAAGGGGGTACGGGAGGAACCCCCGGGGAGCTGTTTTTT.

The CDR3 DNA reads TGTGCCAGCAGCTCAACAGGGGGCCGGGCCGGGGAGCTGTTTTTT. It yields the protein CASSSTGGRAGELFF. The rearrangement joins TRBV7-2 to TRBJ2-2; 9 bases line up with TRBD1. V lost 4 bases to trimming and J lost 6 bases; unmatched junction nucleotides: 6. In germline, CDR1 is SGHTA, CDR2 FQGNSA. The CDR3 is 15 residues long. Variable domain in full (rest from reference TRBV7-2 and TRBJ2-2): GAGVSQSPSNKVTEKGKDVELRCDPISGHTALYWYRQSLGQGLEFLIYFQGNSAPDKSGLPSDRFSAERTGGSVSTLTIQRTQQEDSAVYLCASSSTGGRAGELFFGEGSRLTVL.

This rearrangement joins TRBV12-3 or TRBV12-4 to TRBJ2-7; D not certain. The length of the CDR3 is 12 residues. Between the trimmed V and J ends, which lost 3 bases and 6 bases, there was a span of 9 bases. The CDR3 sequence is CASSFQVPEQYF. DNA for the CDR3: TGTGCCAGCAGTTTTCAGGTTCCCGAGCAGTACTTC.

The J gene is TRBJ2-7, the V gene TRBV28; 12 bases fit TRBD2. J was trimmed by 0 bases and V by 5 bases; bases with no gene match: 2. In germline, CDR1 is MDHEN, CDR2 SYDVKM. This CDR3 spans 15 amino acids. DNA for the CDR3: TGTGCCAGCAGTGGGACTAGCGGGTACTCCTACGAGCAGTACTTC. This encodes CASSGTSGYSYEQYF.

This clone has more than one count but fewer than ten. J is TRBJ2-7 and V is TRBV28; 7 bases line up with TRBD1. Trimming took 6 bases from V and 5 from J; bases not matched to a gene: 7. CDR3 size: 13 residues. Germline V gene data show CDR1 as MDHEN and CDR2 as SYDVKM. The CDR3 DNA sequence: TGTGCCAGCAGGGCGACAGGGTCCGACGAGCAGTACTTC. It specifies CASRATGSDEQYF.

The rearrangement uses TRBV6-6 and TRBJ1-5; 7 nucleotides line up with TRBD1. Per the germline V gene, CDR1 is MNHNY and CDR2 is SVGAGI (reference sequence). The ends lost 5 bases at V and 0 bases at J; junction bases unmatched: 13. This CDR3 comprises 18 residues. Here the CDR3 reads CASSRWAQGFNSNQPQHF. Here the CDR3 DNA reads TGTGCCAGCAGTCGCTGGGCACAGGGGTTCAATAGCAATCAGCCCCAGCATTTT.

This clone has only one observation. This chain uses TRBV27 with TRBJ2-5; D might be TRBD1 (5 bases). Trimming left V 6 bases short and J 4 bases short, with 12 bases between. The CDR3 is 13 amino acids. In germline, CDR1 is MNHEY, CDR2 SMNVEV (reference sequence). CDR3 in DNA: TGTGCCAGCAGACAGGCTGGGGTAGAGACCCAGTACTTC. Translation: CASRQAGVETQYF.